The T cell receptor beta chain under discussion was sequenced for a study of T cell responses to AZD1222 COVID-19 vaccine. Study-level points and caveats: The donor cohort was predominantly white British with a female majority, and clonal diversity may have been underestimated.

CDR3 length equals 16 residues. CDR1 is SGHTA, CDR2 FQGNSA, per germline. With 4 bases removed from V and 0 bases from J, the gap between germline ends came to 15 bases. Worth noting for this clone: Its specificity is not known.

Some clones are missing from TCRdb's copy, which holds only in-frame ones; the method was immunoSEQ multiplex PCR. The table shows 150,000 to 200,000 clones, with roughly 87% occurring only once. The sequenced sample was peripheral blood, obtained 28 days after the second AZD1222 dose. The chain is built from TRBV7-2 and TRBJ1-1; tentative D call: TRBD1 (5 bases). The clonotype originates from an adult who received the AZD1222 COVID-19 vaccine. The DNA for the CDR3 is TGTGCCAGCAGCTGGCTAGGACATACGATGAACACTGAAGCTTTCTTT. Protein sequence: CASSWLGHTMNTEAFF.